This entry lists 11 T cell receptor beta chains sequenced from one sample in a study of T cells in Graves' hyperthyroidism and ophthalmopathy. TCR beta CDR3 regions were amplified from RNA. HTBI primers drove first-round RT-PCR of the TCR CDR3. One entry per CDR3 protein results from TCRdb running MiXCR on the multiplex PCR reads. The sample includes about 360,000 distinct CDR3 sequences, less than 15% of them seen just once. Sequencing was done on a sample of blood. These receptors came from a woman in her late teens or twenties with Graves' hyperthyroidism.

Ten or more counts support this clonotype. The chain joins TRBV20-1 to TRBJ2-7; 13 positions match TRBD2. CDR1 is DFQATT and CDR2 is SNEGSKA in the germline V gene (reference sequence). The CDR3 is made up of 15 amino acids. With 5 bases clipped from V and 3 bases from J, the junction kept 7 bases outside the gene matches. CDR3 amino acids: CSAPKLAGGYYEQYF. The DNA of the CDR3 is TGCAGTGCTCCAAAACTAGCGGGAGGGTACTACGAGCAGTACTTC.

The table lists this clonotype with many counts. The rearrangement joins TRBV7-3 to TRBJ2-3, with TRBD2 matching over 15 bases. Germline trimming cut 1 base from V and 2 bases from J; bases unmatched to any gene: 4. There are 18 residues in the CDR3. CDR1 and CDR2 from the germline V gene are SGHTA and FQGTGA. The CDR3: CASSLMGLAGGSTDTQYF. The DNA for the CDR3 is TGTGCCAGCAGCTTAATGGGACTAGCGGGAGGCTCCACAGATACGCAGTATTTT.

This rearrangement joins TRBV7-3 to TRBJ2-7, with D hard to call. This CDR3 contains 13 residues. Germline values: CDR1 SGHTA, CDR2 FQGTGA. With 7 bases removed from V and 2 bases from J, the gap between germline ends came to 12 bases. In nucleotides, the CDR3 is TGTGCCAGCAACACCTTGGGGACCTACGAGCAGTACTTC. Translating it yields CASNTLGTYEQYF. Using reference TRBV7-3 and TRBJ2-7 for the parts outside the CDR3, the full variable domain is GAGVSQTPSNKVTEKGKYVELRCDPISGHTALYWYRQSLGQGPEFLIYFQGTGAADDSGLPNDRFFAVRPEGSVSTLKIQRTERGDSAVYLCASNTLGTYEQYFGPGTRLTVT.

This clonotype was observed at least ten times. V gene TRBV6-1 combines with J gene TRBJ2-5; maybe TRBD2 (7 bases). The V gene lost 6 bases and the J gene lost 7 bases, with 18 bases spanning the gap. The CDR3 is 14 amino acids. Looked up from germline, CDR1 is MNHNS and CDR2 is SASEGT. CDR3 DNA: TGTGCCAGCAGCCCCGAAGGGGGGGCAGTGACCCAGTACTTC. It specifies CASSPEGGAVTQYF.

This clonotype was counted many times. The gene calls are TRBV12-3 or TRBV12-4 and TRBJ2-7, with 10 bases that match TRBD1. The CDR3 has 14 amino acids. J was trimmed by 5 bases and V by 3 bases; bases with no gene match: 4. CDR3 DNA sequence: TGTGCCAGCAGTTTGTCGACAGGGGGCAACGAGCAGTACTTC. This gives the protein CASSLSTGGNEQYF.

This clonotype has ten or more counts. This sequence joins TRBV3-1 and TRBJ1-5; D gene uncertain. CDR1 is LGHDT, CDR2 YNNKEL, per germline (reference sequence). Trimming left V 4 bases short and J 7 bases short, with 14 bases between. CDR3 size: 14 residues. Here the CDR3 reads CASSPGEHEQPQHF. The CDR3 nucleotides are TGTGCCAGCAGCCCGGGTGAGCATGAACAGCCCCAGCATTTT.

Written as DNA, the CDR3 is TGTGCCAGCAGCCTCTACCGGGACAACGCAACTAATGAAAAACTGTTTTTT. Its translation is CASSLYRDNATNEKLFF. The chain carries TRBV6-4 and TRBJ1-4; weak D call: TRBD1 (6 bases). V was clipped by 6 bases and J by 0 bases, with 17 bases between them. The CDR3 has 17 residues. Germline V gene lookup returns CDR1 MRHNA and CDR2 SNTAGT.

This clonotype showed up many times. The J gene is TRBJ1-1, the V gene TRBV29-1; 7 bases map to TRBD1. The CDR3 contains 13 residues. V was pared by 7 bases and J by 4 bases, with 9 bases of the junction left unmatched. From germline, CDR1 is SQVTM and CDR2 ANQGSEA. CDR3 residues: CSGLDRPGTEAFF. For the CDR3, the DNA is TGCAGCGGGCTGGACAGGCCCGGCACTGAAGCTTTCTTT.

This clonotype was detected many times. This rearrangement joins TRBV6-1 to TRBJ2-3; unclear D gene. The CDR3 spans 12 residues. CDR1 is MNHNS and CDR2 is SASEGT in the germline V gene. V lost 3 bases and J 6 bases, leaving 7 bases between the germline ends. The CDR3 region has the DNA TGTGCCAGCAGTGATAGTCCCGATACGCAGTATTTT. It translates to CASSDSPDTQYF.

This chain connects TRBV12-3 or TRBV12-4 to TRBJ2-7; D not resolved. V lost 3 bases and J lost 5, with 11 bases in between. The length of the CDR3 is 13 residues. This CDR3 is CASSFVLWDEQYF. CDR3 nucleotides: TGTGCCAGCAGTTTTGTCTTGTGGGACGAGCAGTACTTC.

In its sample, this clonotype was seen many times. The CDR3 DNA follows: TGTGCCATCAGTGAGTCACCGGCGGTCGGTCAGCCCCAGCATTTT. Amino acids: CAISESPAVGQPQHF. The chain couples TRBV10-3 to TRBJ1-5; unclear D gene. The CDR3 contains 15 residues. The V gene lost 0 bases and the J gene lost 6 bases, with 12 bases spanning the gap. Germline V gene lookup returns CDR1 ENHRY and CDR2 SYGVKD.